Following are 20 T cell receptor beta chains from one sample sequenced in a study of monozygotic twins with cystic fibrosis. The repertoire was sequenced with immunoSEQ multiplex PCR; TCRdb's copy has only in-frame clones and lacks some. Among 30,000 to 35,000 clones listed, approximately 96% were seen once. Sequences were obtained from blood. These receptor sequences come from a girl aged 2 to 10 with cystic fibrosis.

The V gene is TRBV5-1, the J gene TRBJ2-1; TRBD2 agrees at 13 bases. The germline V gene has CDR1 SGHRS and CDR2 YFSETQ. V lost 1 base to trimming and J lost 3 bases; unmatched junction nucleotides: 4. This CDR3 contains 17 residues. For the CDR3, the DNA is TGCGCCAGCAGCTTGCGACTAGCGGGAGGCCTCTACAATGAGCAGTTCTTC. The encoded protein is CASSLRLAGGLYNEQFF.

The CDR3, as DNA: TGTGCCAGCAGTGAGAGGTCGTTGCAGCCCCAGCATTTT. Its translation is CASSERSLQPQHF. The chain combines TRBV6-1 with TRBJ1-5; no definite D call. The CDR3 extends over 13 amino acids. Trimming removed 3 bases at V and 7 bases at J, with 10 bases between. The germline V gene has CDR1 MNHNS and CDR2 SASEGT.

This chain links TRBV9 with TRBJ2-1, with D unresolved. Germline V CDR1 and CDR2: SGDLS, YYNGEE. The length of the CDR3 is 13 residues. V shed 0 bases and J shed 8 bases, with 9 bases lying between them. CDR3: CASSVAMEDEQFF. The CDR3 DNA follows: TGTGCCAGCAGCGTAGCCATGGAAGATGAGCAGTTCTTC.

In DNA form, the CDR3 reads TGTGCCAGCTCACCAACTTATGGACTAGCGGGAAGTTACGAGCAGTACTTC. This sequence encodes CASSPTYGLAGSYEQYF. This sequence joins TRBV18 and TRBJ2-7; 12 positions agree with TRBD2. V lost 2 bases, J lost 4 bases, and 9 bases stayed unmatched. This CDR3 region has 17 residues. Germline V gives CDR1 KGHSH, CDR2 LQKENI.

Written as DNA, the CDR3 is TGTGCCAGCAGCCAAGATTCTTTCGGGACAGCTAATGAAAAACTGTTTTTT. Amino acids: CASSQDSFGTANEKLFF. V is TRBV14 and J is TRBJ1-4, with 7 bases fitting TRBD1. Per germline, CDR1 SGHDN and CDR2 FVKESK. The CDR3 length is 17 residues. V lost 0 bases to trimming and J lost 3 bases; unmatched junction nucleotides: 7. The full variable domain, its missing parts supplied by reference TRBV14 and TRBJ1-4, is EAGVTQFPSHSVIEKGQTVTLRCDPISGHDNLYWYRRVMGKEIKFLLHFVKESKQDESGMPNNRFLAERTGGTYSTLKVQPAELEDSGVYFCASSQDSFGTANEKLFFGSGTQLSVL.

The rearrangement links TRBV28 to TRBJ2-2; either TRBD1 or TRBD2 may supply D (5 bases each). CDR1 MDHEN and CDR2 SYDVKM come from the germline V gene. V was cut by 2 bases and J by 4 bases, with 14 bases left in between. The CDR3 has 16 amino acids. CDR3 in DNA: TGTGCCAGCAGTTTACCCGGGACCCTCGGCACCGGGGAGCTGTTTTTT. Translating gives CASSLPGTLGTGELFF.

The chain has TRBV30 and TRBJ2-2; no firm D call. Germline-derived CDR1 and CDR2 are GTSNPN and SVGIG (reference sequence). V shed 3 bases and J shed 2 bases, with 7 bases lying between them. The CDR3 length is 13 residues. The CDR3 DNA sequence: TGTGCCTGGAGGGATTCTAACACCGGGGAGCTGTTTTTT. Encoded protein: CAWRDSNTGELFF.

The chain carries TRBV20-1 and TRBJ1-1; D not certain. The V end lost 3 bases, the J end lost 8 bases, and 7 bases lay between the germline ends. The germline gives CDR1 DFQATT, CDR2 SNEGSKA (reference sequence). The CDR3 is 10 amino acids. CDR3 loop: CSASPGEAFF. The DNA of the CDR3 is TGCAGTGCTAGCCCGGGGGAAGCTTTCTTT.

The rearrangement uses TRBV30 and TRBJ2-7; no firm D call. Trimming left V 1 base short and J 4 bases short, with 5 bases between. The germline gives CDR1 GTSNPN, CDR2 SVGIG (reference sequence). This CDR3 has 11 amino acids. Written as DNA, the CDR3 is TGTGCCTGGAGTGAAGTTTACGAGCAGTACTTC. This encodes CAWSEVYEQYF.

The genes are TRBV29-1 and TRBJ2-7; 7 bases map to TRBD1. The V gene's germline CDR1 is SQVTM and CDR2 ANQGSEA. After removal of 5 bases from V and 6 bases from J, the junction contained 10 bases not matched to a gene. The CDR3 length is 13 residues. The CDR3 nucleotides read TGCAGCGTTTGGACAGGTTCGGGCTCCGAGCAGTACTTC. It encodes CSVWTGSGSEQYF.

The table lists this clone with a count of one. The chain links TRBV6-5 to TRBJ2-7; tentative D call: TRBD2 (6 bases). Germline V gives CDR1 MNHEY, CDR2 SVGAGI. This CDR3 is built from 15 residues. V was cut by 6 bases and J by 2 bases, with 17 bases left in between. CDR3 residues: CASSPLAGSTYEQYF. In DNA form, the CDR3 reads TGTGCCAGCAGCCCCTTGGCGGGGTCTACCTACGAGCAGTACTTC.

This chain joins TRBV4-1 and TRBJ2-3; D possibly corresponds to TRBD1 (6 bases). This CDR3 has 15 amino acids. Germline V gene lookup returns CDR1 MGHRA and CDR2 YSYEKL. V was pared by 3 bases and J by 2 bases, with 12 bases between. The CDR3 sequence is CASSQQAGVTDTQYF. The CDR3 DNA sequence: TGCGCCAGCAGCCAGCAGGCAGGGGTCACAGATACGCAGTATTTT.

This chain uses TRBV15 with TRBJ1-5; D might be TRBD1 (5 bases). The CDR3 is 16 residues long. Trimming shortened V by 0 bases and J by 6 bases, and 15 bases separated the two germline ends. In germline, CDR1 is LNHNV, CDR2 YYDKDF (reference sequence). CDR3 region: CATSRDSGGSGQPQHF. The CDR3 bases are TGTGCCACCAGCAGAGATAGCGGGGGGTCGGGTCAGCCCCAGCATTTT.

The V gene is TRBV28, the J gene TRBJ1-1, with 11 bases lining up with TRBD1. This CDR3 comprises 14 residues. CDR1 and CDR2 from the germline V gene are MDHEN and SYDVKM. V lost 8 bases, J lost 1 base, and 3 bases stayed unmatched. The CDR3 nucleotides are TGTGCCAGCCAGGGACAGGGGGGGAACACTGAAGCTTTCTTT. Translated, it gives CASQGQGGNTEAFF.

This clone was detected only once. This rearrangement joins TRBV15 to TRBJ2-3; 15 bases align to TRBD2. Germline V gene sequence: CDR1 LNHNV, CDR2 YYDKDF (reference sequence). The CDR3 spans 20 residues. Trimming took 0 bases from V and 5 from J; bases not matched to a gene: 12. For the CDR3, the DNA is TGTGCCACCAGCAGAGATCAGGGACTAGCGGGAGGATCTATTAGAGATACGCAGTATTTT. Translated: CATSRDQGLAGGSIRDTQYF.

The chain employs TRBV6-4 and TRBJ1-1; D is uncertain. V gave up 6 bases and J gave up 5 bases, with 16 bases separating them. Germline V gene lookup returns CDR1 MRHNA and CDR2 SNTAGT. The CDR3 runs to 14 residues. The chain's CDR3 is CASRTDGSGTEAFF. The CDR3 coding sequence is TGTGCCAGCAGGACCGACGGGAGTGGAACTGAAGCTTTCTTT.

This chain uses TRBV29-1 with TRBJ1-1; D is uncertain. The germline V gene has CDR1 SQVTM and CDR2 ANQGSEA. The germline V and J ends were trimmed by 8 bases and 0 bases, with 13 bases remaining between them. The CDR3 covers 13 residues. The CDR3 DNA reads as TGCAGCTCCCGCGGGCGGTTGAACACTGAAGCTTTCTTT. It translates to CSSRGRLNTEAFF.

The chain couples TRBV19 to TRBJ1-2, with D tentatively TRBD1 (6 bases). The CDR3 has 13 amino acids. The V gene's germline CDR1 is LNHDA and CDR2 SQIVND (reference sequence). Trimming took 5 bases from V and 7 from J, leaving 14 bases between them. CDR3 in amino acids: CASSSGQPAGYTF. The CDR3 DNA follows: TGTGCCAGTAGTTCTGGACAGCCGGCTGGCTACACCTTC.

The chain joins TRBV30 to TRBJ1-2, with a possible D match to TRBD1 (5 bases). V lost 2 bases to trimming and J lost 4 bases, with 11 bases between them. This CDR3 comprises 13 residues. Germline CDR1 is GTSNPN and CDR2 is SVGIG (reference sequence). The CDR3 here is CAWSPGRGYGYTF. The CDR3 DNA reads TGTGCCTGGAGTCCAGGGAGGGGCTATGGCTACACCTTC.

This clone was found a few times. The J gene is TRBJ1-3, the V gene TRBV9; TRBD1 agrees at 9 bases. Germline trimming cut 3 bases from V and 2 bases from J; bases unmatched to any gene: 9. The CDR3 totals 17 residues. Germline values: CDR1 SGDLS, CDR2 YYNGEE. The CDR3 spells CASSGGQGHLPGNTIYF. In DNA form, the CDR3 reads TGTGCCAGCAGCGGAGGACAGGGGCATCTGCCTGGAAACACCATATATTTT. Full variable domain (rest looked up from reference TRBV9 and TRBJ1-3): DSGVTQTPKHLITATGQRVTLRCSPRSGDLSVYWYQQSLDQGLQFLIQYYNGEERAKGNILERFSAQQFPDLHSELNLSSLELGDSALYFCASSGGQGHLPGNTIYFGEGSWLTVV.